Presented here are 32 T cell receptor beta chains from one specimen sequenced in a study of post-analysis software for immune sequencing data (dated by TCRdb to about 2015). Library preparation employed PCR. The instrument was an Illumina HiSeq 2500. To reduce PCR and sequencing biases, unique molecular identifiers were incorporated into the TCR beta cDNA libraries. In TCRdb, the public reads were trimmed at Q25 with fastp and aligned with MiXCR, with productive beta chains retained. Every distinct CDR3 protein forms one entry, paired with its most common genes and DNA. Counted in this sample were almost 700,000 distinct CDR3 sequences; 55% to 60% of them appeared once. Over 9% of the sample is in the top ten clones. No antigen has been assigned to these receptors. Paper-wide results and their limitations: Patients showed significantly higher frequencies than controls for roughly five TRBV segments, among them TRBV5-6, TRBV5-1 and TRBV20-1.

Sequencing was carried out using blood. The receptors derive from a girl aged 2 to 10 with multiple sclerosis.

The chain has TRBV4-3 and TRBJ2-1, with D maybe TRBD2 (6 bases). The CDR3 runs 14 residues. Germline V gene lookup returns CDR1 LGHNA and CDR2 YSLEER. V was clipped by 0 bases and J by 10 bases, with 13 bases between them. The CDR3 here is CASSQERDLGEQFF. In nucleotides, the CDR3 is TGCGCCAGCAGCCAAGAGAGGGACTTGGGGGAGCAGTTCTTC.

V usage is TRBV7-9 and J usage is TRBJ1-2, with D perhaps matching TRBD1 (5 bases). This CDR3 spans 14 amino acids. Deletions cut 5 bases from V and 4 bases from J, with 14 bases between. Germline CDR1 is SEHNR and CDR2 is FQNEAQ (reference sequence). CDR3 residues: CASSPGTYIYGYTF. DNA of the CDR3: TGTGCCAGCAGCCCCGGGACCTACATCTATGGCTACACCTTC.

This chain uses TRBV20-1 with TRBJ2-1; 11 bases agree with TRBD2. Germline CDR1 reads DFQATT; CDR2 reads SNEGSKA (reference sequence). The CDR3 sequence is 14 residues long. The V gene end was trimmed by 4 bases and the J gene end by 12 bases; junction bases not matched to a gene: 11. The CDR3 loop is CSATGLAGGSGQFF. The CDR3 DNA sequence: TGCAGTGCTACAGGGTTAGCGGGGGGGTCCGGGCAGTTCTTC.

The V gene is TRBV15, the J gene TRBJ2-5; D remains unclear. The V end was cut by 4 bases, the J end by 5 bases, with 8 bases between. Germline values: CDR1 LNHNV, CDR2 YYDKDF (reference sequence). The CDR3 has 12 amino acids. The CDR3, as DNA: TGTGCCACCAGCAAGGGCGTGGAGACCCAGTACTTC. It is translated as CATSKGVETQYF.

This clonotype was seen a few times. The CDR3 region is CASGFRGPDTQYF. In DNA form, the CDR3 reads TGTGCTAGTGGTTTTCGAGGACCAGATACGCAGTATTTT. This chain connects TRBV12-5 to TRBJ2-3; D uncertain. Germline-derived CDR1 and CDR2 are LGHNT and FRNRAP. CDR3 size: 13 residues. Trimming took off 3 bases at V and 4 bases at J, with 8 bases between the two ends.

The rearrangement joins TRBV5-1 to TRBJ2-1; unclear D gene. V was trimmed by 3 bases and J by 4 bases, leaving 14 bases between them. This CDR3 has 15 amino acids. Germline CDR1 is SGHRS and CDR2 is YFSETQ. CDR3 bases: TGCGCCAGCAGCTCGAACACCGGATTATACAATGAGCAGTTCTTC. This gives the protein CASSSNTGLYNEQFF.

The rearrangement links TRBV29-1 to TRBJ2-5, with TRBD1 identical over 7 bases. V shed 7 bases, J shed 3 bases, and the junction held 5 bases outside the gene matches. Germline CDR1 and CDR2: SQVTM and ANQGSEA. The CDR3 covers 12 residues. CDR3 in amino acids: CSETTGKETQYF. The CDR3 bases are TGCAGCGAAACGACAGGGAAAGAGACCCAGTACTTC.

Note on this clonotype: An end of the junction does not agree with germline; a read error may underlie this. CDR3 protein: CTSSLGTYKNIQYF. The CDR3 DNA is TGTACCAGCAGCTTGGGGACCTACAAAAACATTCAGTACTTC. J is TRBJ2-7 and V is TRBV7-9; perhaps D is TRBD1 or TRBD2 (5 bases each). The DNA end is a closer match to TRBJ2-4, so the J assignment may be wrong. CDR1 and CDR2 from the germline V gene are SEHNR and FQNEAQ (reference sequence). There are 14 residues in the CDR3.

The chain has TRBV2 and TRBJ2-7, with D hard to call. Germline CDR1 SNHLY, CDR2 FYNNEI. This CDR3 contains 15 residues. V was pared by 3 bases and J by 0 bases, with 12 bases between. In nucleotides, the CDR3 is TGTGCCAGCAGTGACGGGTCCTATAGCTCCTACGAGCAGTACTTC. Its protein is CASSDGSYSSYEQYF.

The chain links TRBV10-3 to TRBJ2-7; D is possibly TRBD1 (6 bases). Germline V gene sequence: CDR1 ENHRY, CDR2 SYGVKD. CDR3 size: 13 residues. Trimming took 6 bases from V and 0 from J, leaving 9 bases between them. The CDR3 sequence is CAISRDTSYEQYF. Here the CDR3 DNA reads TGTGCCATCAGCCGGGACACCTCCTACGAGCAGTACTTC.

The chain joins TRBV29-1 to TRBJ2-1; 7 positions match TRBD1. V dropped 2 bases and J dropped 4; count of bases not matched to a gene: 5. Germline V CDR1 and CDR2: SQVTM, ANQGSEA. This CDR3 has 14 residues. CDR3 residues: CSVESSRGYNEQFF. CDR3 nucleotides: TGCAGCGTTGAAAGCTCCAGGGGGTACAATGAGCAGTTCTTC.

This clonotype was seen a handful of times. The rearrangement uses TRBV3-1 and TRBJ2-5, with 9 bases lining up with TRBD1. This CDR3 contains 15 residues. CDR1 is LGHDT, CDR2 YNNKEL, per germline (reference sequence). V dropped 4 bases and J dropped 3; count of bases not matched to a gene: 6. The chain's CDR3 is CASSLPGTGKETQYF. CDR3 DNA: TGTGCCAGCAGCCTTCCCGGGACAGGGAAAGAGACCCAGTACTTC.

This chain uses TRBV11-2 with TRBJ2-3; TRBD2 agrees at 11 bases. The CDR3 sequence is 17 residues long. From germline, CDR1 is SGHAT and CDR2 FQNNGV. V gave up 1 base and J gave up 1 base; unmatched junction bases: 4. CDR3 protein: CASSLVGLAARTDTQYF. The CDR3 nucleotides read TGTGCCAGCAGCTTAGTGGGACTAGCGGCCCGCACAGATACGCAGTATTTT.

This clonotype was detected only a few times. The rearrangement uses TRBV6-2 or TRBV6-3 and TRBJ2-4; D may match TRBD1 or TRBD2 (5 bases each). The end of the DNA fits TRBJ2-7 better, so the J call may be wrong. This CDR3 is 14 amino acids long. CDR1 MNHEY and CDR2 SVGEGT come from the germline V gene. The CDR3 here is CASSRLGTPYEQYF. DNA of the CDR3: TGTGCCAGCAGTCGCCTGGGGACGCCCTACGAGCAGTACTTC.

The chain has TRBV7-2 and TRBJ1-2, with D possibly matching TRBD1 (6 bases). The CDR3 is 16 amino acids. Between the trimmed V and J ends, which lost 1 base and 4 bases, there was a span of 16 bases. Germline CDR1 reads SGHTA; CDR2 reads FQGNSA. The CDR3 sequence: CASSLVGVGGPYGYTF. DNA of the CDR3: TGTGCCAGCAGCTTAGTTGGAGTTGGGGGGCCCTATGGCTACACCTTC.

The chain has TRBV10-3 and TRBJ1-1, with 9 bases matching TRBD1. Germline CDR1 reads ENHRY; CDR2 reads SYGVKD. The CDR3 loop spans 15 amino acids. With V trimmed by 3 bases and J by 3 bases, 5 bases remained unmatched. CDR3 loop: CAISDPGQGHTEAFF. CDR3 coding DNA: TGTGCCATCAGTGATCCGGGACAGGGTCACACTGAAGCTTTCTTT.

The chain has TRBV12-3 or TRBV12-4 and TRBJ2-3; D uncertain. Trimming removed 4 bases from V and 4 bases from J, with 15 bases in between. This CDR3 contains 15 residues. Here the CDR3 reads CASSSSRPRADTQYF. Here the CDR3 DNA reads TGTGCCAGCAGTTCCTCCCGTCCCCGGGCAGATACGCAGTATTTT.

This chain links TRBV12-3 or TRBV12-4 with TRBJ1-5, with a possible D match to TRBD1 (6 bases). This CDR3 contains 13 residues. V dropped 10 bases and J dropped 3 bases, with 13 bases sitting between them. The CDR3 loop is CAISRDTNQPQHF. CDR3 nucleotide sequence: TGTGCCATCTCGCGGGACACCAATCAGCCCCAGCATTTT.

This clonotype was detected a few times. The chain couples TRBV20-1 to TRBJ2-1; weak D call: TRBD1 (6 bases). Germline V gene data show CDR1 as DFQATT and CDR2 as SNEGSKA (reference sequence). Trimming stripped 3 bases from V and 4 bases from J, with 10 bases between. The CDR3 extends over 13 amino acids. CDR3 DNA sequence: TGCAGTGCTAGCCCAACAGGGTACAATGAGCAGTTCTTC. This codes for CSASPTGYNEQFF.

The chain links TRBV12-3 or TRBV12-4 to TRBJ1-5; 8 nucleotides match TRBD1. The CDR3 loop spans 14 amino acids. J lost 0 bases, V lost 8 bases, and 3 bases had no gene match. The CDR3 DNA reads as TGTGCCAGCGGACAGGGAAATAGCAATCAGCCCCAGCATTTT. This encodes CASGQGNSNQPQHF.

This chain's CDR3 is CASARAPDTEAFF. The CDR3 bases are TGTGCCAGTGCCAGGGCCCCTGACACTGAAGCTTTCTTT. This rearrangement joins TRBV6-5 to TRBJ1-1; a weak D match, TRBD1 (5 bases). In germline, CDR1 is MNHEY, CDR2 SVGAGI. This CDR3 contains 13 residues. Trimming left V 9 bases short and J 3 bases short, with 14 bases between.

In this sample, this clonotype turned up a few times. The chain is built from TRBV30 and TRBJ2-3; TRBD1 aligns across 7 bases. The V gene end was trimmed by 0 bases and the J gene end by 2 bases; junction bases not matched to a gene: 5. The CDR3 has 15 residues. The V gene's germline CDR1 is GTSNPN and CDR2 SVGIG (reference sequence). The CDR3 protein is CAWSVRTGHTDTQYF. The CDR3, as DNA: TGTGCCTGGAGTGTACGGACAGGCCACACAGATACGCAGTATTTT.

Here the CDR3 reads CATSIRKGETQYF. CDR3 in DNA: TGTGCCACCAGCATCCGTAAAGGGGAGACCCAGTACTTC. The chain combines TRBV15 with TRBJ2-5; D is unclear. From germline, CDR1 is LNHNV and CDR2 YYDKDF (reference sequence). CDR3 length equals 13 residues. V was shortened by 4 bases and J by 5 bases, with 11 bases between the two germline ends.

CDR3 DNA: TGTGCCAGCAGCGTCGAGGGTTCCACCGAGACCCAGTACTTC. Translation gives CASSVEGSTETQYF. The rearrangement links TRBV9 to TRBJ2-5; D perhaps matches TRBD2 (5 bases). The CDR3 is made up of 14 amino acids. V was trimmed by 2 bases and J by 5 bases, leaving 13 bases between them. CDR1 and CDR2 from the germline V gene are SGDLS and YYNGEE.

V usage is TRBV11-2 and J usage is TRBJ1-2, with D maybe TRBD1 (6 bases). V was trimmed by 5 bases and J by 4 bases, leaving 20 bases between them. This CDR3 is built from 16 residues. Germline V gene sequence: CDR1 SGHAT, CDR2 FQNNGV. CDR3 bases: TGTGCCAGCAGCCCGGCCGGGACACCCCGCTTCTATGGCTACACCTTC. Translated: CASSPAGTPRFYGYTF. The full variable domain, in which reference TRBV11-2 and TRBJ1-2 provide the parts outside the CDR3, is EAGVAQSPRYKIIEKRQSVAFWCNPISGHATLYWYQQILGQGPKLLIQFQNNGVVDDSQLPKDRFSAERLKGVDSTLKIQPAKLEDSAVYLCASSPAGTPRFYGYTFGSGTRLTVV.

The chain recombines TRBV7-8 with TRBJ2-1, with 8 bases aligning to TRBD2. Germline V gene data show CDR1 as SGHVS and CDR2 as FQNEAQ. V shed 5 bases and J 8 bases; nucleotides not matched to a gene: 5. The CDR3 runs 13 residues. The CDR3 DNA reads as TGTGCCAGCAGCCAAGGGACTAGGGATGAGCAGTTCTTC. As protein: CASSQGTRDEQFF.

V gene TRBV20-1 combines with J gene TRBJ2-7; unclear D gene. CDR1 and CDR2 from the germline V gene are DFQATT and SNEGSKA (reference sequence). This CDR3 is 12 amino acids long. The V gene lost 6 bases and the J gene lost 3 bases, with 12 bases spanning the gap. The CDR3 sequence: CSALPANYEQYF. In DNA, the CDR3 is TGCAGTGCCCTGCCCGCTAACTACGAGCAGTACTTC.

The gene calls are TRBV15 and TRBJ2-3; D gene ambiguous. CDR1 is LNHNV, CDR2 YYDKDF, per germline (reference sequence). V was cut by 1 base and J by 2 bases, with 7 bases left in between. The CDR3 has 14 amino acids. CDR3 DNA: TGTGCCACCAGCAGAGTGAGTTACACAGATACGCAGTATTTT. Protein product: CATSRVSYTDTQYF.

This clonotype was seen just once. The J gene is TRBJ1-1, the V gene TRBV10-2; D possibly corresponds to TRBD1 (5 bases). V was shortened by 2 bases and J by 3 bases, with 10 bases between the two germline ends. Germline V gene lookup returns CDR1 WSHSY and CDR2 SAAADI. The CDR3 covers 14 residues. The CDR3 sequence: CASSEQRGDTEAFF. The CDR3 DNA is TGCGCCAGCAGTGAGCAGAGGGGAGACACTGAAGCTTTCTTT.

The genes are TRBV5-1 and TRBJ2-5, with D possibly matching TRBD1 (6 bases). The CDR3 has 15 residues. V was clipped by 5 bases and J by 1 base, with 15 bases between them. Per germline, CDR1 SGHRS and CDR2 YFSETQ. CDR3 DNA sequence: TGCGCCAGCAGTATGATCACAGGGTCCCAAGAGACCCAGTACTTC. It is translated as CASSMITGSQETQYF.

This clonotype came up a few times. The chain carries TRBV4-1 and TRBJ1-2, with D unclear. Germline assignment: CDR1 MGHRA and CDR2 YSYEKL. V gave up 0 bases and J gave up 4 bases, with 24 bases separating them. CDR3 length equals 19 residues. CDR3 nucleotide sequence: TGCGCCAGCAGCCAAGATTCGTTTACCTTCCCGGAAACATTCTATGGCTACACCTTC. This sequence encodes CASSQDSFTFPETFYGYTF.

The chain is built from TRBV20-1 and TRBJ1-2; the D gene is possibly TRBD1 (6 bases). Germline CDR1 and CDR2: DFQATT and SNEGSKA (reference sequence). The CDR3 sequence is 14 residues long. V lost 1 base and J 6 bases, leaving 15 bases between the germline ends. The chain's CDR3 is CSARAQWGGDGYTF. CDR3 coding DNA: TGCAGTGCTAGAGCCCAATGGGGGGGCGATGGCTACACCTTC.